The sequence of this TCR beta chain was determined in a study of Ad26.COV2.S vaccination and SARS-CoV-2 variants. Described treatment: around 19 received Ad26.COV2.S at low or high dose, single or two shots; about 5 received placebo; per-sample allocation not given. All samples were drawn on day 63, counting from the first vaccine or placebo injection. Points from the study as a whole: The study found similar non-spike TCR breadth in vaccine and placebo recipients.

CDR3 length equals 16 residues. Looked up from germline, CDR1 is GTSNPN and CDR2 is SVGIG (reference sequence). V was trimmed by 0 bases and J by 0 bases, leaving 13 bases between them. Comments on this clone: The antigen is not known.

TCRdb keeps only in-frame clones here, not all; method: immunoSEQ multiplex PCR. The sample yields 200,000 to 300,000 clones, around 89% seen once. This receptor was obtained from a person between 18 and 59 years old who received the Ad26.COV2.S COVID-19 vaccine or a placebo. The chain joins TRBV30 to TRBJ2-3; D might be TRBD1 (6 bases). The input for sequencing was peripheral blood, taken in a trial of Ad26.COV2.S vaccine versus placebo. The CDR3: CAWSVGTGQSTDTQYF. DNA of the CDR3: TGTGCCTGGAGTGTAGGTACAGGGCAGAGCACAGATACGCAGTATTTT.